This T cell receptor beta chain stems from a study of regulatory T cells in long-lasting Graves disease. Study results and limitations: Sample size, which was small, may have reduced accuracy.

This clonotype was counted between two and nine times. Its antigen is not identified. V gave up 0 bases and J gave up 7 bases, with 8 bases separating them. The CDR3 covers 13 residues. Germline loops: CDR1 SGDLS, CDR2 YYNGEE. The sample's time point: newly diagnosed GD, antithyroid drugs for less than 3 months. With RNA extracted from PBMCs as input, the TCR library was made. TCR beta libraries were built with iRepertoire HTBI primers and Arm-PCR of CDR3 regions. TCRdb redid the calling of the multiplex PCR reads with MiXCR, one entry per CDR3 protein. In the table there are some 330,000 distinct CDR3 sequences, roughly 12% of which are singletons. A further study also used this sample, focusing on T cells in Graves' hyperthyroidism and ophthalmopathy.

Sequences were derived from peripheral blood mononuclear cells (PBMCs), sampled at new diagnosis, from a patient treated with antithyroid drugs. This receptor was identified in a woman aged 18-29 years with Graves disease. This chain uses TRBV9 with TRBJ2-1; D ambiguous. The CDR3 region is CASSVVSGNEQFF. In DNA, the CDR3 is TGTGCCAGCAGCGTAGTCAGTGGGAATGAGCAGTTCTTC. Combining the CDR3 with reference TRBV9 and TRBJ2-1 gives the whole variable domain DSGVTQTPKHLITATGQRVTLRCSPRSGDLSVYWYQQSLDQGLQFLIQYYNGEERAKGNILERFSAQQFPDLHSELNLSSLELGDSALYFCASSVVSGNEQFFGPGTRLTVL.